Sequencing of this TCR beta chain was carried out in a study of blood T cell repertoires in COVID-19 (TCRdb year 2020). Background on the whole study: Collaborator samples came from the United States, Italy and Spain and covered acute and convalescent phases of COVID-19. The prospective study material was composed of cDNA or gDNA derived from T cells, B-cell-depleted T cells, or PBMCs. The dataset comprised deeply sampled blood TCRbeta repertoires from subjects exposed to, actively infected with, or recovered from COVID-19. The repertoires were released in a freely available public database intended as a resource for research on the immune response to SARS-CoV-2. The samples were drawn from the first 160 participants of the ongoing ImmuneRACE study and from over a thousand subjects provided by 6 global collaborators. The sample metadata nearly always contained a de-identified subject ID, COVID-19 status, age in years and sex. HLA class I and class II types, where available, came from metadata supplied by the sample provider rather than from assay-based typing. Findings and caveats that apply to the study as a whole: Clinical and demographic metadata were provided uncurated, with the amount varying by source and participant.

About this clone itself: This clone's antigen is unknown. Per-base qualities were not stored, and no clone one base away is much larger.

Each collaborating institution followed its own protocols to collect whole blood in K2EDTA tubes. For TCRbeta analysis, collaborator samples were shipped as frozen whole blood, as isolated PBMCs, or as DNA extracted from either sample type. TCRbeta CDR3 regions were amplified from genomic DNA using the immunoSEQ Assay, a bias-controlled multiplex PCR. As for how the authors treated the data: Within the assay, amplification of reference gene primers was used to estimate how many nucleated cells each sample contained. Sequence reads were collapsed and filtered to measure the absolute abundance of every unique TCRbeta CDR3 rearrangement. Productive Simpson clonality was computed per sample as the square root of Simpson's diversity index over productive rearrangements. TCRdb provides this immuneACCESS table in a form limited to in-frame rearrangements. Some clones are lacking; in checked studies, under half of them reflect an unresolved V gene, and why the rest are absent is not known. The DNA gave D and trimming, while V, J and clone size come from that table. The sample contains just over 150,000 clones, over 85% of them found a single time. Clones ranked in the top ten supply roughly 4.4% of the sample.

This sequence was found in a woman aged 45 to 65 with acute or convalescent COVID-19. Material for sequencing was peripheral blood.

This receptor has the CDR3 CASSQQGRPYNEQFF. DNA sequence: TGTGCCAGCAGCCAACAGGGGAGACCCTACAATGAGCAGTTCTTC. Recombination connected TRBV2 to TRBJ2-1, and TRBD1 aligns with 7 junction nucleotides. The germline V gene gives CDR1 as SNHLY and CDR2 as FYNNEI. Its CDR3 holds 15 amino acids, cysteine through phenylalanine. CDR3 DNA is the only sequence kept; it has 45 bases, read in frame from the first base. Trimming accounts for 6 bases at V and 2 bases at J, while the number of junction bases matched to no gene is 7.